The 8 T cell receptor beta chains below all came from one sample that was sequenced in a study of blood T cell repertoires in COVID-19. The table came from immunoSEQ multiplex PCR; TCRdb's copy has only in-frame clones and leaves some out. The sample shows 150,000 to 200,000 clones, approximately 84% of them seen only once. Material: peripheral blood. These receptors were collected from a woman over 75 with COVID-19, enrolled during active disease.

This chain links TRBV14 with TRBJ1-1, with D possibly being TRBD1 (5 bases). V dropped 0 bases and J dropped 4 bases, with 12 bases sitting between them. The CDR3 has 15 residues. Germline V gene lookup returns CDR1 SGHDN and CDR2 FVKESK. The CDR3: CASSQEGIRGTEAFF. CDR3 nucleotide sequence: TGTGCCAGCAGCCAAGAAGGGATAAGGGGCACTGAAGCTTTCTTT.

V usage is TRBV28 and J usage is TRBJ1-2; TRBD1 matches at 9 bases. The junction had 10 bases not matched to a gene; V was cut back by 6 bases and J by 2 bases. Germline V gene data show CDR1 as MDHEN and CDR2 as SYDVKM. The CDR3 covers 16 residues. CDR3 loop: CASSERTGGFNYGYTF. As DNA, the CDR3 is TGTGCCAGCAGCGAACGTACAGGGGGCTTCAACTATGGCTACACCTTC.

The V call is TRBV30, the J call TRBJ2-3, with D unresolved. CDR1 is GTSNPN, CDR2 SVGIG, per germline (reference sequence). V dropped 0 bases and J dropped 8 bases, with 6 bases sitting between them. The CDR3 loop spans 11 amino acids. The CDR3 region has the DNA TGTGCCTGGAGTGTACTTGGTACGCAGTATTTT. This codes for CAWSVLGTQYF.

Many counts were recorded for this clone. V is TRBV9 and J is TRBJ2-5; 12 nucleotides match TRBD2. Trimming removed 4 bases from V and 1 base from J; junction bases left unmatched: 8. The length of the CDR3 is 17 residues. Germline loops: CDR1 SGDLS, CDR2 YYNGEE. The CDR3 here is CASSQTGLAGSQETQYF. For the CDR3, the DNA is TGTGCCAGCAGCCAAACCGGACTAGCGGGATCCCAAGAGACCCAGTACTTC.

This clone was seen many times. The genes are TRBV5-6 and TRBJ2-7, with 7 bases lining up with TRBD1. Germline trimming cut 5 bases from V and 3 bases from J; bases unmatched to any gene: 5. The germline gives CDR1 SGHDT, CDR2 YYEEEE. The CDR3 is 13 amino acids. CDR3 coding DNA: TGTGCCAGCAGGCCGACAGGGCTCTACGAGCAGTACTTC. Translated: CASRPTGLYEQYF.

This CDR3 is CASSLDRGNQPQHF. The CDR3 DNA sequence: TGTGCCAGCAGCCTGGACAGGGGCAATCAGCCCCAGCATTTT. The V call is TRBV6-5, the J call TRBJ1-5; the match to TRBD1 covers 8 bases. Germline V gene sequence: CDR1 MNHEY, CDR2 SVGAGI. With 6 bases clipped from V and 2 bases from J, the junction kept 3 bases outside the gene matches. The CDR3 is 14 amino acids.

The V and J genes are TRBV3-1 (or the pseudogene TRBV3-2) and TRBJ1-6; D is unresolved. Between the trimmed V and J ends, which lost 4 bases and 9 bases, there was a span of 16 bases. CDR1 and CDR2 (germline): LGHDT, YNNKEL (reference sequence). The CDR3 consists of 15 residues. The CDR3 region is CASSRIVEGGSPLHF. As DNA, the CDR3 is TGTGCCAGCAGCCGCATAGTTGAGGGAGGTTCACCCCTCCACTTT.

The CDR3 DNA sequence: TGCGCCAGCAGTTTCCGGGAAGGTGGGGAGCAGTACTTC. Translating it yields CASSFREGGEQYF. This chain uses TRBV5-1 with TRBJ2-7; TRBD2 is a possible D gene (5 bases). Germline CDR1 and CDR2: SGHRS and YFSETQ. V shed 5 bases and J shed 7 bases, with 16 bases lying between them. CDR3 length equals 13 residues.